These 22 T cell receptor beta chains share one sample of origin, sequenced in a study of shared clonotypes between healthy human individuals. Sequenced by immunoSEQ multiplex PCR; TCRdb stores in-frame clones only, minus some. The table shows around 1,100,000 clones, with about 72% occurring only once. The material sequenced was memory CD4+ T cells from PBMCs. Subset meaning: CD45RA-negative fraction. The origin of the receptors is a young man in good health. Some clones in this sample may be carry-over from other donors' samples.

Only a few counts were recorded for this clone. This chain uses TRBV6-5 with TRBJ2-5; the match to TRBD1 covers 10 bases. This CDR3 is 16 amino acids long. From germline, CDR1 is MNHEY and CDR2 SVGAGI. With V trimmed by 2 bases and J by 6 bases, 9 bases remained unmatched. CDR3 coding DNA: TGTGCCAGCAGTTACGGTGACAGGGGGCTAGGAAAGACCCAGTACTTC. Its protein product is CASSYGDRGLGKTQYF.

The chain combines TRBV9 with TRBJ1-2; TRBD1 agrees at 9 bases. CDR3 length: 15 residues. Germline loops: CDR1 SGDLS, CDR2 YYNGEE. Unmatched junction bases numbered 10, after V lost 2 bases and J lost 8 bases. The CDR3 DNA reads as TGTGCCAGCAGCGTTGGGACAGGGCCGGTGGAAGGCTACACCTTC. It translates to CASSVGTGPVEGYTF.

This chain links TRBV6-6 with TRBJ2-4, with D perhaps matching TRBD2 (6 bases). Trimming stripped 11 bases from V and 0 bases from J, with 11 bases between. From germline, CDR1 is MNHNY and CDR2 SVGAGI (reference sequence). The CDR3 totals 13 residues. The CDR3 coding sequence is TGTGCCGCGGGACCGATAGCCAAAAACATTCAGTACTTC. Translated: CAAGPIAKNIQYF.

This chain joins TRBV6-1 and TRBJ1-4, with 10 bases that match TRBD1. V was pared by 0 bases and J by 5 bases, with 3 bases of the junction left unmatched. The CDR3 is made up of 16 amino acids. The germline CDR1 and CDR2 sequences are MNHNS and SASEGT. The CDR3 region is CASSEAVGQGNEKLFF. CDR3 bases: TGTGCCAGCAGTGAAGCTGTGGGACAGGGGAATGAAAAACTGTTTTTT.

This chain uses TRBV6-6 with TRBJ2-3, with a possible D match to TRBD2 (6 bases). V was clipped by 6 bases and J by 5 bases, with 18 bases between them. Per germline, CDR1 MNHNY and CDR2 SVGAGI (reference sequence). CDR3 size: 15 residues. The CDR3 nucleotides read TGTGCCAGCAGCCACAGGACCAGGGAGGTAGATACGCAGTATTTT. It encodes CASSHRTREVDTQYF.

Regarding this clone: At one end, the junction sequence differs from germline, possibly due to a read error. The V call is TRBV28, the J call TRBJ2-7; the D gene is possibly TRBD1 (8 bases). Germline V gene lookup returns CDR1 MDHEN and CDR2 SYDVKM. The CDR3 runs to 13 residues. The CDR3: CASSWTQAGQAHF. CDR3 nucleotides: TGTGCCAGCAGTTGGACACAAGCGGGACAGGCGCACTTC. The entire variable domain, with the rest obtained from reference TRBV28 and TRBJ2-7, is as follows: DVKVTQSSRYLVKRTGEKVFLECVQDMDHENMFWYRQDPGLGLRLIYFSYDVKMKEKGDIPEGYSVSREKKERFSLILESASTNQTSMYLCASSWTQAGQAHFGPGTRLTVT.

The chain couples TRBV5-1 to TRBJ1-1; the D gene is possibly TRBD1 (6 bases). The ends were cut back, 4 bases at V and 8 bases at J, with 27 bases in the middle. CDR1 and CDR2 from the germline V gene are SGHRS and YFSETQ. This CDR3 has 17 residues. The CDR3 DNA is TGCGCCAGCAGCCCACAGCTACAGGGTAGGGCAACACGGGAAGCTTTCTTT. This translates into CASSPQLQGRATREAFF.

The CDR3 protein is CASGPRFYEQYF. The CDR3 DNA sequence: TGTGCCAGCGGACCTCGCTTCTACGAGCAGTACTTC. J is TRBJ2-7 and V is TRBV28, with no clear D. Looked up from germline, CDR1 is MDHEN and CDR2 is SYDVKM. The CDR3 sequence is 12 residues long. Trimming stripped 8 bases from V and 3 bases from J, with 11 bases between.

The chain couples TRBV28 to TRBJ2-7; TRBD2 matches at 13 bases. V trimming: 5 bases; J trimming: 5 bases; junction bases outside the gene matches: 15. The germline V gene has CDR1 MDHEN and CDR2 SYDVKM. The CDR3 totals 18 residues. The CDR3 spells CASSPSHVLAGGPHEQYF. The CDR3 DNA sequence: TGTGCCAGCAGTCCCTCGCACGTACTAGCGGGAGGGCCCCACGAGCAGTACTTC.

This clone has just a few counts. The V call is TRBV29-1, the J call TRBJ1-5; D gene ambiguous. Trimming stripped 5 bases from V and 6 bases from J, with 14 bases between. Germline V gene sequence: CDR1 SQVTM, CDR2 ANQGSEA. This CDR3 has 13 residues. This CDR3 is CSVSGPLGQPQHF. DNA of the CDR3: TGCAGCGTTTCGGGTCCCTTGGGTCAGCCCCAGCATTTT.

This clone was detected only once. The chain uses TRBV9 and TRBJ2-7; D possibly matches TRBD1 or TRBD2 (6 bases each). Trimming took 2 bases from V and 3 from J, leaving 18 bases between them. This CDR3 has 16 residues. Germline V gene data show CDR1 as SGDLS and CDR2 as YYNGEE. CDR3 residues: CASSVRGHKENYEQYF. CDR3 DNA: TGTGCCAGCAGCGTGCGGGGACACAAGGAAAACTACGAGCAGTACTTC.

This chain uses TRBV28 with TRBJ2-1; D is unresolved. The CDR3 runs 14 residues. V was clipped by 6 bases and J by 4 bases, with 13 bases between them. Germline V lookup: CDR1 MDHEN, CDR2 SYDVKM. In DNA form, the CDR3 reads TGTGCCAGCAGCCTTGCGCCCTTATACAATGAGCAGTTCTTC. Its protein is CASSLAPLYNEQFF.

The chain is built from TRBV28 and TRBJ1-2; D is unresolved. Germline V gene sequence: CDR1 MDHEN, CDR2 SYDVKM. Trimming stripped 3 bases from V and 2 bases from J, with 16 bases between. CDR3 length: 16 amino acids. This CDR3 reads CASSFTRTKVNYGYTF. The DNA for the CDR3 is TGTGCCAGCAGTTTTACCCGCACAAAGGTAAACTATGGCTACACCTTC.

The chain carries TRBV19 and TRBJ1-2; D is undetermined. V lost 2 bases to trimming and J lost 3 bases, with 7 bases between them. CDR1 LNHDA and CDR2 SQIVND come from the germline V gene (reference sequence). This CDR3 has 13 amino acids. The CDR3 sequence: CASSISPDYGYTF. The CDR3 DNA is TGTGCCAGTAGTATATCCCCCGACTATGGCTACACCTTC.

This chain connects TRBV28 to TRBJ1-2, with 8 bases identical to TRBD1. CDR1 and CDR2 (germline): MDHEN, SYDVKM. Trimming cost V 4 bases and J 8 bases; bases outside gene matches: 15. The CDR3 loop spans 16 amino acids. The CDR3 nucleotides read TGTGCCAGCAGTTCACACCTGCAGGGGGCCCTAGGAGGCTACACCTTC. Protein product: CASSSHLQGALGGYTF.

The chain is built from TRBV5-1 and TRBJ2-1, with TRBD2 matching 7 bases. The trim removed 5 bases at V and 8 bases at J, leaving 4 bases unmatched. Germline V gene lookup returns CDR1 SGHRS and CDR2 YFSETQ. The CDR3 loop spans 12 amino acids. The CDR3 DNA reads as TGCGCCAGCAGAGGGGAGGGCTATGAGCAGTTCTTC. Translating it yields CASRGEGYEQFF. Using reference TRBV5-1 and TRBJ2-1 for the parts outside the CDR3, the full variable domain is KAGVTQTPRYLIKTRGQQVTLSCSPISGHRSVSWYQQTPGQGLQFLFEYFSETQRNKGNFPGRFSGRQFSNSRSEMNVSTLELGDSALYLCASRGEGYEQFFGPGTRLTVL.

The chain's CDR3 is CASSTTGYSGNTIYF. The CDR3 nucleotides are TGCGCCAGCAGTACTACAGGGTACTCTGGAAACACCATATATTTT. This chain uses TRBV5-1 with TRBJ1-3; possible D gene TRBD1, 6 bases. Germline V lookup: CDR1 SGHRS, CDR2 YFSETQ. V was clipped by 5 bases and J by 0 bases, with 12 bases between them. This CDR3 has 15 residues.

This clone was picked up one time. The chain recombines TRBV29-1 with TRBJ2-4; no definite D call. V lost 4 bases and J lost 8, with 15 bases in between. Germline V gives CDR1 SQVTM, CDR2 ANQGSEA. This CDR3 comprises 13 residues. CDR3 bases: TGCAGCGTTGGCATGGGCCAAAAGGACATTCAGTACTTC. Its protein is CSVGMGQKDIQYF. Variable domain in full (rest from reference TRBV29-1 and TRBJ2-4): SAVISQKPSRDICQRGTSLTIQCQVDSQVTMMFWYRQQPGQSLTLIATANQGSEATYESGFVIDKFPISRPNLTFSTLTVSNMSPEDSSIYLCSVGMGQKDIQYFGAGTRLSVL.

This chain connects TRBV5-6 to TRBJ2-7; 12 nucleotides line up with TRBD2. The CDR3 extends over 16 amino acids. Looked up from germline, CDR1 is SGHDT and CDR2 is YYEEEE. Unmatched junction bases numbered 10, after V lost 7 bases and J lost 2 bases. The CDR3: CASGRTSGTLPYEQYF. The CDR3 DNA reads TGTGCCAGCGGGAGGACTAGCGGGACCTTACCCTACGAGCAGTACTTC.

V is TRBV28 and J is TRBJ2-3, with 14 bases identical to TRBD2. Germline V gives CDR1 MDHEN, CDR2 SYDVKM. Trimming removed 0 bases from V and 1 base from J; junction bases left unmatched: 3. This CDR3 has 18 residues. CDR3 loop: CASSLWTSGREGTDTQYF. CDR3 sequence (DNA): TGTGCCAGCAGTTTATGGACTAGCGGGAGGGAAGGCACAGATACGCAGTATTTT.

Concerning this clone itself: Other DNA sequences in this specimen translate into the identical CDR3. The gene calls are TRBV29-1 and TRBJ1-2; D perhaps matches TRBD1 (6 bases). CDR1 is SQVTM and CDR2 is ANQGSEA in the germline V gene. The V and J ends lost 1 base and 4 bases respectively, with 13 bases between them. This CDR3 is built from 14 residues. The CDR3 DNA is TGCAGCGTTGAAGGTCGGGGGCGCAGCTATGGCTACACCTTC. Translation: CSVEGRGRSYGYTF. The full variable domain, completed using reference TRBV29-1 and TRBJ1-2, is SAVISQKPSRDICQRGTSLTIQCQVDSQVTMMFWYRQQPGQSLTLIATANQGSEATYESGFVIDKFPISRPNLTFSTLTVSNMSPEDSSIYLCSVEGRGRSYGYTFGSGTRLTVV.

On this clone itself: Other DNA sequences in this specimen translate into the identical CDR3. The chain is built from TRBV5-1 and TRBJ2-1, with a tentative D call TRBD2 (6 bases). Trimming shortened V by 0 bases and J by 1 base, and 8 bases separated the two germline ends. The CDR3 length is 15 residues. The V gene's germline CDR1 is SGHRS and CDR2 YFSETQ. CDR3 nucleotides: TGCGCCAGCAGCTTGGTTGCGGGATCCTACAATGAGCAGTTCTTC. Translated: CASSLVAGSYNEQFF.